This note documents a single TCR beta chain sequence. The sample belongs to a study of T cell responses to AZD1222 COVID-19 vaccine. Here immunoSEQ multiplex PCR was the method, and the copy in TCRdb shows in-frame clones only, minus some. The table lists 150,000 to 180,000 clones, 85% to 95% of them singletons. Combined were second doses at about 4 or about 12 weeks. The CDR3 runs 17 residues. The germline V gene encodes CDR1 SGHRS and CDR2 YFSETQ. J gave up 5 bases and V 5 bases, and 16 bases lay outside the gene matches. The V call is TRBV5-1, the J call TRBJ1-2; 9 positions match TRBD1. The source is an adult who received the AZD1222 COVID-19 vaccine. Source: peripheral blood, taken 28 days after the second AZD1222 dose. The CDR3 loop reads CASSRVTRDRVFYGYTF. CDR3 nucleotides: TGCGCCAGCAGTCGCGTTACCCGGGACAGGGTCTTTTATGGCTACACCTTC.